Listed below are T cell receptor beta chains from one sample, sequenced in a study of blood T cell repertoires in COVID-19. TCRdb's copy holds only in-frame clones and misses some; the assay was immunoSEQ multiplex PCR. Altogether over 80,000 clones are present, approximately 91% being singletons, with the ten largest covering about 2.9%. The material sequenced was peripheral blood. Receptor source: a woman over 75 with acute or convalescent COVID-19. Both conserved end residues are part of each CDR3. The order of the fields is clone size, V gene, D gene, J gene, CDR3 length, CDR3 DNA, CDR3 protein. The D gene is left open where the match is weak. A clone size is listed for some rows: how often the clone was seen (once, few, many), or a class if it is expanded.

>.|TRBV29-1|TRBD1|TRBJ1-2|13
TGCAGCGTTGTCGGCCAGGGGGCTTGGGGCTACACCTTC
CSVVGQGAWGYTF
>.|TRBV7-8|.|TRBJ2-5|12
TGTGCCAGCAGCTTAAATAAAGTCGGCCAGTACTTC
CASSLNKVGQYF
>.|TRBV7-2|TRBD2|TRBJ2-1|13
TGTGCCAGCGAGGCGGGAGGTTTTAAGGAGCAGTTCTTC
CASEAGGFKEQFF
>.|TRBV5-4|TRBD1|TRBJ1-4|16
TGTGCCAGCAGCTCTGGACAGGGGGCAGCTAATGAAAAACTGTTTTTT
CASSSGQGAANEKLFF
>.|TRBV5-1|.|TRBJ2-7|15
TGCGCCAGCAGCTTTGGGGACTTCGGGGTGTACGAGCAGTACTTC
CASSFGDFGVYEQYF
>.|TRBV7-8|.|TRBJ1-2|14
TGTGCCAGCAGGGCAGCAGGGGCAAACTATGGCTACACCTTC
CASRAAGANYGYTF
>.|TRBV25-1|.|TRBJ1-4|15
TGTGCCAGCAGTGATCGGGAATGGCTAGAGGAAAAACTGTTTTTT
CASSDREWLEEKLFF
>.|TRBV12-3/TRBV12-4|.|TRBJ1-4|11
TGTGCCAGCAGTTTAAGGAGAAAACTGTTTTTT
CASSLRRKLFF
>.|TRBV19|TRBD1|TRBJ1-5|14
TGTGCCACAATGGACAGGGACCACAATCAGCCCCAGCATTTT
CATMDRDHNQPQHF
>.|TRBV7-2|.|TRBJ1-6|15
TGTGCCAGCAGCTTAGGGACAGCGTTAAATTCACCCCTCCACTTT
CASSLGTALNSPLHF
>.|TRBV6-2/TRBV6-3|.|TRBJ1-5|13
TGTGCCAGCAGTTACATCAGGAATCAGCCCCAGCATTTT
CASSYIRNQPQHF
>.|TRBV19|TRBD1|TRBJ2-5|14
TGTGCCAGTAGTATCCGGGGACAGGGTGGGACCCAGTACTTC
CASSIRGQGGTQYF
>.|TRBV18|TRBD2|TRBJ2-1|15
TGTGCCAGCTCACCTGCGGGAGGGCCCTACAATGAGCAGTTCTTC
CASSPAGGPYNEQFF
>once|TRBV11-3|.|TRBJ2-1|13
TGTGCCAGCAGCTTAAGAGCCTACAATGAGCAGTTCTTC
CASSLRAYNEQFF
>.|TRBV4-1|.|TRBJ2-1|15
TGCGCCAGCAGCCCCATGGGGACTCCCTACAATGAGCAGTTCTTC
CASSPMGTPYNEQFF
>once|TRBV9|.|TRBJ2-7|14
TGTGCCAGCAGCGCCTTAACGAGCGCCGGCGAGCAGTACTTC
CASSALTSAGEQYF
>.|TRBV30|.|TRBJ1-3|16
TGTGCCTGGCAAATTTCCGGGACAACTTCTGGAAACACCATATATTTT
CAWQISGTTSGNTIYF
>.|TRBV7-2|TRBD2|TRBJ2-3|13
TGTGCCAGCAGCGTTCGAGGGGAGGGAACGCAGTATTTT
CASSVRGEGTQYF
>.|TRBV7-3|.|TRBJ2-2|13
TGTGCCAGCAGTCGCGACAGTGCCGGGGAGCTGTTTTTT
CASSRDSAGELFF
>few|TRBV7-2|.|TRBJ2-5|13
TGTGCCAGCAGCTTGAGTTACCAAGAGACCCAGTACTTC
CASSLSYQETQYF
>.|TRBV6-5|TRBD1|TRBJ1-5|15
TGTGCCAGCAGAAGGACAGGGTCGGGCAATCAGCCCCAGCATTTT
CASRRTGSGNQPQHF
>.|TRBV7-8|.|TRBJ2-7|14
TGTGCCAGCAGCTTATTAGCGCCGACCTACGAGCAGTACTTC
CASSLLAPTYEQYF